This T cell receptor beta chain appears in the sequencing data of a study of blood T cell repertoires in COVID-19. Study-wide background: Specimens from acute and convalescent COVID-19 originated in the United States, Italy and Spain.

Details on this clone: This sample also contains other DNA sequences that code for the same CDR3.

In the authors' methods: By means of reference gene primer amplification, nucleated cell counts were estimated. Method: immunoSEQ multiplex PCR; TCRdb's copy keeps in-frame clones and lacks some. V, J and clone size are taken as reported in that table, and D and trimming were inferred from the DNA itself. The table includes approximately 250,000 clones, 88% detected once. The TCR originated in a woman aged 55-70 years in a cohort exposed to, infected with or recovered from COVID-19 (not recorded which). Sequencing was done on a sample of PBMCs or T cells enriched from blood (not recorded which).

CDR3 loop: CASSPVLQGNYGYTF. CDR3 DNA sequence: TGTGCCAGCTCACCGGTCCTACAGGGGAACTATGGCTACACCTTC. This rearrangement joins TRBV18 to TRBJ1-2; the match to TRBD1 covers 7 bases. With 3 bases clipped from V and 2 bases from J, the junction kept 6 bases outside the gene matches. The CDR3 runs 15 residues. Germline CDR1 KGHSH, CDR2 LQKENI.